A selection of T cell receptor beta chains follows, all from one sample in a study of cytomegalovirus exposure and HLA in healthy donors. Some clones are missing from TCRdb's copy, which holds only in-frame ones; the method was immunoSEQ multiplex PCR. The sample carries roughly 100,000 clones, approximately 72% recorded once. What was sequenced was PBMCs. The receptor source for this set is a man in his thirties or forties in good health and CMV-seronegative. The CDR3 runs from the conserved cysteine through the conserved F or W. A D gene is named only where the DNA matches it firmly. Clone size is not always given. Where it is, it says once, few, many or a class for expanded clones.

TGTGCCAGCAGCTTGGCCGGGAGCGGGAGGGCCTACAATGAGCAGTTCTTC,CASSLAGSGRAYNEQFF,TRBV5-4,17,-,TRBJ2-1,TRBD2
TGTGCCAGCAGCGTAGGACTAGCGGGGACCGGGGAGCTGTTTTTT,CASSVGLAGTGELFF,TRBV9,15,-,TRBJ2-2,TRBD2
TGTGCCAGCAGCCAAGACCCCTTCTTTCAGGAAGAAGCTTTCTTT,CASSQDPFFQEEAFF,TRBV16,15,-,TRBJ1-1,-
-,CASSYFRGQETQYF,TRBV6-5,14,once,TRBJ2-5,-
TGTGCCAGCAGCTCCGGACAGGTCGATGGCTACACCTTC,CASSSGQVDGYTF,TRBV28,13,-,TRBJ1-2,TRBD1
TGTGCCAGCAGCACCGGGGGGTACCAAGAGACCCAGTACTTC,CASSTGGYQETQYF,TRBV5-4,14,-,TRBJ2-5,TRBD2
TGTGCCAGCACTCCAACGGGGATTCCAGCGGGAGTCTCCTACAATGAGCAGTTCTTC,CASTPTGIPAGVSYNEQFF,TRBV9,19,-,TRBJ2-1,TRBD2
TGTGCCTGGAGTGGCCTCACTCCAACTGAAGCTTTCTTT,CAWSGLTPTEAFF,TRBV30,13,-,TRBJ1-1,-
TGTGCCAGTAGTATAGCAAGGGGTGGCACTGAAGCTTTCTTT,CASSIARGGTEAFF,TRBV19,14,-,TRBJ1-1,-
TGTGCCAGCAGTTGGGGGGGAGATACGCAATATTTT,CASSWGGDTQYF,TRBV7-2,12,once,TRBJ2-3,TRBD2
TGCGCCAACCGCGAAGGACTTGCAGGCGGTACGCAGTATTTT,CANREGLAGGTQYF,TRBV5-1,14,-,TRBJ2-3,-
TGCGCCAGCAGCTTGGCACTAGCGGGGGGACGCACAGATACGCAGTATTTT,CASSLALAGGRTDTQYF,TRBV5-1,17,-,TRBJ2-3,TRBD2
TGCGCCAGCAGCCAATCCCCAGCGGGAGTTCTCCACGAGCAGTACTTC,CASSQSPAGVLHEQYF,TRBV4-1,16,-,TRBJ2-7,TRBD2
TGTGCCAGCAGTTGGTCCCTAGCGGGAGGATACGAGCAGTACTTC,CASSWSLAGGYEQYF,TRBV27,15,-,TRBJ2-7,TRBD2
TGTGCCAGCAGCCGCGGACAGTATAGCAATCAGCCCCAGCATTTT,CASSRGQYSNQPQHF,TRBV7-8,15,-,TRBJ1-5,-
TGTGCCAGCAGTCGACTAGCGGGGCCCTACGAGCAGTACTTC,CASSRLAGPYEQYF,TRBV28,14,-,TRBJ2-7,TRBD2
TGTGCCAGCTCACCCGCGCAGGGGGCGCCTCCTGGGGCCAACGTCCTGACTTTC,CASSPAQGAPPGANVLTF,TRBV18,18,once,TRBJ2-6,TRBD1
TGTGCCAGCAGCCCGGCACAGAATAAAGAGACCCAGTACTTC,CASSPAQNKETQYF,TRBV7-2,14,-,TRBJ2-5,-
TGCGCCAGCAGCTTCTCGGTCCTCCCTGGAAACACCATATATTTT,CASSFSVLPGNTIYF,TRBV5-1,15,-,TRBJ1-3,-
TGCGCCAGCAGCTTGGGTCCTCAGGACACTGAAGCTTTCTTT,CASSLGPQDTEAFF,TRBV5-1,14,-,TRBJ1-1,-
TGTGCCAGCTCATTAGAACAACAGGGGGCTACCGGGGAGCTGTTTTTT,CASSLEQQGATGELFF,TRBV18,16,-,TRBJ2-2,TRBD1
TGTGCCAGCTCCCCGGGACAGGGGCTGTATGAGCAGTTCTTC,CASSPGQGLYEQFF,TRBV6-4,14,-,TRBJ2-1,TRBD1
TGTGCCAGCCTAGCCTCCGCGAACACTGAAGCTTTCTTT,CASLASANTEAFF,TRBV18,13,once,TRBJ1-1,-
TGTGCCAGCAGTTACTCCGCGGGACAGCAAGAGACCCAGTACTTC,CASSYSAGQQETQYF,TRBV6-5,15,-,TRBJ2-5,-
TGTGCCAGCATGTTTGGGCTCCAGGCTGGGGCCAACGTCCTGACTTTC,CASMFGLQAGANVLTF,TRBV7-8,16,once,TRBJ2-6,-
TGCGCCAGCAGTCTGCATCCAGTGGGACAGGGGAACCAGCCCCAGCATTTT,CASSLHPVGQGNQPQHF,TRBV4-1,17,-,TRBJ1-5,TRBD1
TGTGCCAGCAGCCTAGGGGGTATAGAGACCCAGTACTTC,CASSLGGIETQYF,TRBV5-6,13,-,TRBJ2-5,-
TGTGCCAGCAGCCCCAAGGACAGGGTCACTGAAGCTTTCTTT,CASSPKDRVTEAFF,TRBV14,14,-,TRBJ1-1,TRBD1
TGTGCCAGCTCACCACAGCAATTCAGCGTTCAAGAGACCCAGTACTTC,CASSPQQFSVQETQYF,TRBV18,16,-,TRBJ2-5,-
TGTGCCACCAGCGAAGGGGACAGTCTATCGAATCGACCCCAGCATTTT,CATSEGDSLSNRPQHF,TRBV15,16,-,TRBJ1-5,TRBD1
TGTGCCAGCAGTTTACAAAAAGGGACAGTTCAAGAGTATGGCTACACCTTC,CASSLQKGTVQEYGYTF,TRBV28,17,-,TRBJ1-2,TRBD1
TGTGCCAGCAGCCGACATAACGAAAACATTCAGTACTTC,CASSRHNENIQYF,TRBV6-5,13,-,TRBJ2-4,-
TGTGCCAGCAACAGGGTACATGAAAAACTGTTTTTT,CASNRVHEKLFF,TRBV28,12,-,TRBJ1-4,-
TGTGCCAGCTCACCCCCCGGGACAGGGGTATTCAATGAGCAGTTCTTC,CASSPPGTGVFNEQFF,TRBV18,16,-,TRBJ2-1,TRBD1
TGTGCCAGCAGTTTAAATTCAGGGGCGGACTACAATGAGCAGTTCTTC,CASSLNSGADYNEQFF,TRBV27,16,few,TRBJ2-1,-
TGTGCCAGCAGTTACTCCTTAGACACAGATACGCAGTATTTT,CASSYSLDTDTQYF,TRBV6-6,14,-,TRBJ2-3,-